These 2 T cell receptor beta chains came from one sample sequenced in a study of T cells in lung cancer brain metastases. This table comes from immunoSEQ multiplex PCR, and its TCRdb copy is limited to in-frame clones, with some not included. The table includes some 5,100 clones, about 80% detected once. Sequences were obtained from tumor tissue from a brain metastasis. These receptors were collected from a middle-aged man with non-small cell lung cancer that had spread to the brain.

This rearrangement joins TRBV10-3 to TRBJ2-1, with D perhaps TRBD1 or TRBD2 (5 bases each). This CDR3 region has 14 residues. The germline V and J ends were trimmed by 0 bases and 9 bases, with 12 bases remaining between them. CDR1 and CDR2 from the germline V gene are ENHRY and SYGVKD. CDR3 sequence reads: CAISESPRGSEQFF. The DNA for the CDR3 is TGTGCCATCAGTGAGTCCCCGAGGGGAAGTGAGCAGTTCTTC.

The rearrangement uses TRBV18 and TRBJ1-4, with a possible D match to TRBD1 (5 bases). V lost 5 bases to trimming and J lost 8 bases, with 21 bases between them. CDR1 is KGHSH and CDR2 is LQKENI in the germline V gene. The CDR3 length is 16 residues. CDR3 protein: CASSSQDAAAGEKLFF. DNA for the CDR3: TGTGCCAGCTCATCACAGGATGCTGCGGCAGGAGAAAAACTGTTTTTT. Full variable domain (remainder filled in from reference TRBV18 and TRBJ1-4): NAGVMQNPRHLVRRRGQEARLRCSPMKGHSHVYWYRQLPEEGLKFMVYLQKENIIDESGMPKERFSAEFPKEGPSILRIQQVVRGDSAAYFCASSSQDAAAGEKLFFGSGTQLSVL.